The 21 T cell receptor beta chains listed next were all sequenced from one sample in a study of blood T cell repertoires in COVID-19. Measured with immunoSEQ multiplex PCR; TCRdb has only the in-frame clones, and not every one. The sample yields roughly 190,000 clones, roughly nine tenths seen once. Material for sequencing was peripheral blood. Receptor source: a woman aged 55-75 years with COVID-19, enrolled during active disease.

The gene calls are TRBV7-2 and TRBJ1-6; no definite D call. V gave up 2 bases and J gave up 10 bases, with 12 bases separating them. This CDR3 has 14 residues. Germline CDR1 is SGHTA and CDR2 is FQGNSA. The chain's CDR3 is CASSLRQVGSPLHF. For the CDR3, the DNA is TGTGCCAGCAGCTTAAGGCAGGTGGGCTCACCCCTCCACTTT.

The V and J genes are TRBV3-1 (or the pseudogene TRBV3-2) and TRBJ1-2; 8 nucleotides match TRBD1. CDR3 length equals 17 residues. Germline V gene data show CDR1 as LGHDT and CDR2 as YNNKEL (reference sequence). Unmatched junction bases numbered 18, after V lost 4 bases and J lost 8 bases. CDR3 sequence (DNA): TGTGCCAGCAGCCGGGACACCGGGACAGGCCCCGGCCAAGGCTACACCTTC. Encoded protein: CASSRDTGTGPGQGYTF.

V usage is TRBV5-1 and J usage is TRBJ2-7; possible D gene TRBD1, 8 bases. The CDR3 has 15 amino acids. The V end was cut by 0 bases, the J end by 5 bases, with 15 bases between. CDR1 is SGHRS, CDR2 YFSETQ, per germline. This CDR3 reads CASSLGVTGGDEQYF. Here the CDR3 DNA reads TGCGCCAGCAGCTTGGGAGTCACAGGGGGGGACGAGCAGTACTTC.

The chain recombines TRBV21-1 with TRBJ2-7; TRBD2 reflects the table's D call only, with no check against the DNA. TRBV21-1 represents a pseudogene. This CDR3 region has 14 residues. Here the CDR3 DNA reads TGTGCCAGCAGCAATACCCTGAGCTCCTACGAGCAGTACTTC. Translating gives CASSNTLSSYEQYF.

Only one count was recorded for this clone. The chain's CDR3 is CASSSSGGSYEQYF. The CDR3 region has the DNA TGTGCCAGCAGCTCCAGCGGGGGGAGCTACGAGCAGTACTTC. The V call is TRBV13, the J call TRBJ2-7; 9 bases align to TRBD2. This CDR3 region has 14 residues. Trimming cost V 4 bases and J 3 bases; bases outside gene matches: 4. Per the germline V gene, CDR1 is PRHDT and CDR2 is FYEKMQ (reference sequence).

V usage is TRBV7-9 and J usage is TRBJ2-1; 11 bases align to TRBD2. Looked up from germline, CDR1 is SEHNR and CDR2 is FQNEAQ (reference sequence). Trimming cost V 9 bases and J 7 bases; bases outside gene matches: 5. This CDR3 contains 13 residues. CDR3 nucleotide sequence: TGTGCCAGTTTACTAGCGGGAGTGAATGAGCAGTTCTTC. It translates to CASLLAGVNEQFF.

The chain has TRBV30 and TRBJ2-3; 7 bases are a match to TRBD2. Germline trimming cut 2 bases from V and 0 bases from J; bases unmatched to any gene: 5. CDR1 GTSNPN and CDR2 SVGIG come from the germline V gene (reference sequence). CDR3 length: 15 amino acids. Written as DNA, the CDR3 is TGTGCCTGGAGTCCTCTAGCGGAGAGCACAGATACGCAGTATTTT. This sequence encodes CAWSPLAESTDTQYF.

The gene calls are TRBV11-2 and TRBJ2-7; D unclear. Germline CDR1 and CDR2: SGHAT and FQNNGV. Trimming removed 3 bases from V and 1 base from J, with 10 bases in between. The length of the CDR3 is 14 residues. CDR3 sequence (DNA): TGTGCCAGCAGCTTGGGCGTCGGATCCTACGAGCAGTACTTC. As protein: CASSLGVGSYEQYF.

The rearrangement joins TRBV11-2 to TRBJ1-3; D uncertain. Germline V gene sequence: CDR1 SGHAT, CDR2 FQNNGV. V lost 4 bases and J 1 base, leaving 14 bases between the germline ends. This CDR3 region has 16 residues. The CDR3 reads CASSSSGVGSGNTIYF. In DNA form, the CDR3 reads TGTGCCAGCAGCTCCTCGGGAGTTGGTTCTGGAAACACCATATATTTT.

The sample holds one count of this clone. V and J are TRBV7-2 and TRBJ2-5, with 12 bases fitting TRBD2. The CDR3 contains 18 residues. J lost 2 bases, V lost 5 bases, and 12 bases had no gene match. Germline loops: CDR1 SGHTA, CDR2 FQGNSA. This CDR3 reads CASSKRLALAGGQETQYF. The CDR3 nucleotides are TGTGCCAGCAGCAAACGCTTAGCACTAGCGGGAGGTCAAGAGACCCAGTACTTC.

This clone was observed a few times. The chain employs TRBV30 and TRBJ1-5; TRBD1 matches 7 bases. V lost 2 bases to trimming and J lost 6 bases; unmatched junction nucleotides: 4. CDR3 length: 13 residues. CDR1 and CDR2 (germline): GTSNPN, SVGIG (reference sequence). The CDR3 protein is CAWSQGVTQPQHF. Here the CDR3 DNA reads TGTGCCTGGAGTCAGGGGGTCACTCAGCCCCAGCATTTT.

This sequence joins TRBV9 and TRBJ2-3; D is perhaps TRBD2 (6 bases). The V end lost 4 bases, the J end lost 4 bases, and 19 bases lay between the germline ends. The germline V gene encodes CDR1 SGDLS and CDR2 YYNGEE. The CDR3 spans 16 residues. The CDR3 protein is CASSIRDSLPPDTQYF. CDR3 sequence (DNA): TGTGCCAGCAGCATCCGGGACTCACTTCCCCCAGATACGCAGTATTTT.

This chain uses TRBV29-1 with TRBJ2-7, with TRBD2 matching over 11 bases. Germline lookup yields CDR1 SQVTM and CDR2 ANQGSEA. V shed 5 bases, J shed 7 bases, and the junction held 13 bases outside the gene matches. This CDR3 contains 15 residues. CDR3 DNA sequence: TGCAGCGTTTTTCCTAGCGGGAGGTCCACGGGGGAGCAGTACTTC. Protein: CSVFPSGRSTGEQYF.

This chain links TRBV10-3 with TRBJ2-5; the match to TRBD2 covers 7 bases. The trim removed 10 bases at V and 2 bases at J, leaving 7 bases unmatched. Germline V lookup: CDR1 ENHRY, CDR2 SYGVKD. The CDR3 extends over 13 amino acids. CDR3 sequence reads: CATAGTMQETQYF. The CDR3 coding sequence is TGTGCCACCGCTGGGACTATGCAAGAGACCCAGTACTTC.

V gene TRBV5-1 combines with J gene TRBJ1-6; 8 nucleotides match TRBD1. The CDR3 consists of 16 residues. V dropped 7 bases and J dropped 4; count of bases not matched to a gene: 10. Germline CDR1 is SGHRS and CDR2 is YFSETQ. The chain's CDR3 is CASRTGGRSYNSPLHF. In DNA, the CDR3 is TGCGCCAGCCGCACAGGGGGGAGATCTTATAATTCACCCCTCCACTTT.

This clone was seen repeatedly, ten times or more. The chain links TRBV6-2 or TRBV6-3 to TRBJ1-1; D ambiguous. Germline CDR1 and CDR2: MNHEY and SVGEGT. The CDR3 extends over 15 amino acids. V lost 5 bases, J lost 5 bases, and 18 bases lay in between. The CDR3 region has the DNA TGTGCCAGCAGTGACACGGGCGGTGGAGGGACTGAAGCTTTCTTT. This sequence encodes CASSDTGGGGTEAFF.

The chain combines TRBV11-2 with TRBJ1-1; TRBD1 agrees at 9 bases. With 6 bases clipped from V and 1 base from J, the junction kept 6 bases outside the gene matches. This CDR3 contains 15 residues. Germline V gene sequence: CDR1 SGHAT, CDR2 FQNNGV. The DNA of the CDR3 is TGTGCCAGCAGGACCGGGACAGGGACGAACACTGAAGCTTTCTTT. Amino acid sequence: CASRTGTGTNTEAFF.

This clone appeared once. CDR3 in DNA: TGCAGCGTAAGACTAGCGGGATCTACCGAGCAGTACTTC. Residues: CSVRLAGSTEQYF. This chain joins TRBV29-1 and TRBJ2-7; TRBD2 matches 11 bases. The CDR3 is made up of 13 amino acids. Trimming cost V 6 bases and J 6 bases; bases outside gene matches: 7. CDR1 SQVTM and CDR2 ANQGSEA come from the germline V gene.

The gene calls are TRBV5-1 and TRBJ2-7; perhaps TRBD2 as D (6 bases). Trimming left V 0 bases short and J 2 bases short, with 24 bases between. Germline V gives CDR1 SGHRS, CDR2 YFSETQ. There are 19 residues in the CDR3. The CDR3 bases are TGCGCCAGCAGCTTGGATCGGCGGGGTTCAGGGTCTAGCCCCTACGAGCAGTACTTC. It is translated as CASSLDRRGSGSSPYEQYF.

This clone has a single count. The CDR3 loop reads CASSLLGTGPTGELFF. The CDR3 nucleotides are TGTGCCAGCAGCTTGCTGGGGACAGGGCCCACCGGGGAGCTGTTTTTT. J is TRBJ2-2 and V is TRBV5-6, with 9 bases fitting TRBD1. The CDR3 loop spans 16 amino acids. CDR1 is SGHDT, CDR2 YYEEEE, per germline. Trimming cost V 1 base and J 4 bases; bases outside gene matches: 5.

This chain links TRBV24-1 with TRBJ2-1, with D possibly TRBD2 on 6 matching bases. Germline V lookup: CDR1 KGHDR, CDR2 SFDVKD. The CDR3 is 15 residues long. The V end lost 3 bases, the J end lost 10 bases, and 18 bases lay between the germline ends. Written as DNA, the CDR3 is TGTGCCACCAGTGATCCCTCGGGAGCACGGGAGGAGCAGTTCTTC. It yields the protein CATSDPSGAREEQFF.